This T cell receptor beta chain comes out of a study of T cell changes during pregnancy in multiple sclerosis. The method was immunoSEQ multiplex PCR; TCRdb's version includes in-frame clones alone and lacks a portion of them. Among about 130,000 clones listed, approximately 96% were seen once. The ends lost 5 bases at V and 4 bases at J; junction bases unmatched: 13. Germline loops: CDR1 PRHDT, CDR2 FYEKMQ (reference sequence). The CDR3 length is 16 residues. The source was peripheral blood, collected after pregnancy. This chain links TRBV13 with TRBJ2-5, with 7 bases that match TRBD1. This TCR derives from a female donor with multiple sclerosis, enrolled in a pregnancy study. CDR3: CASSPRQGLSGETQYF. Here the CDR3 DNA reads TGTGCCAGCAGCCCGAGACAGGGCCTCAGCGGAGAGACCCAGTACTTC.